This TCR beta chain was sequenced for a study of T cell responses to AZD1222 COVID-19 vaccine. Overall study results and limits: Baseline testing showed seropositivity in only a handful of AZD1222 recipients. Within unmutated variant regions lay the reported targets of nearly half of spike-specific TCRs. Donors were chiefly white British, with a greater number of females, and clonal diversity was perhaps underestimated. Compared with day 0, the breadth and depth of the Spike-specific TCR repertoire rose significantly after two doses of AZD1222.

Comments on this clone: Its matching antigen is unknown.

The V end lost 0 bases, the J end lost 11 bases, and 8 bases lay between the germline ends. Germline V gene sequence: CDR1 SGHNT, CDR2 YYREEE (reference sequence). This CDR3 contains 11 residues. Profiling relied on immunoSEQ multiplex PCR, and the TCRdb table lists in-frame clones only, not all of them. The table shows about 180,000 clones, with roughly 89% occurring only once. This sample comprised peripheral blood, obtained on day 0 of AZD1222 vaccination. This chain connects TRBV5-4 to TRBJ1-2; D gene ambiguous. The TCR was taken from an adult in good health. The CDR3 bases are TGTGCCAGCAGCTTGGAGACGGAATACACCTTC. Translating it yields CASSLETEYTF.